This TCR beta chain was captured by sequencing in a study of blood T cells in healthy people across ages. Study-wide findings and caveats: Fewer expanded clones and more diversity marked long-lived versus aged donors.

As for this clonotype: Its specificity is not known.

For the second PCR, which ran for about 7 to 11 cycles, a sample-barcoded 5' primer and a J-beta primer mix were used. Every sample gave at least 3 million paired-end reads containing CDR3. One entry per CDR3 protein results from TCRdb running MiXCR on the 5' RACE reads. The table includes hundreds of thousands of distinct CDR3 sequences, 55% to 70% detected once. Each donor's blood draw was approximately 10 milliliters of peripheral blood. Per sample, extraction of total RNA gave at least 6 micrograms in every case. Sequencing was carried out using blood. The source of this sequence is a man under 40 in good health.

The CDR3 DNA reads as TGTGCCAGCAGCCCTGGACAGGGGAGTCGTGATGGCTACACCTTC. This encodes CASSPGQGSRDGYTF. The chain joins TRBV7-9 to TRBJ1-2; 9 nucleotides agree with TRBD1. V shed 5 bases and J 6 bases; nucleotides not matched to a gene: 10. CDR3 length: 15 residues. In germline, CDR1 is SEHNR, CDR2 FQNEAQ (reference sequence). Based on the CDR3 plus reference TRBV7-9 and TRBJ1-2, the full variable domain is DTGVSQNPRHKITKRGQNVTFRCDPISEHNRLYWYRQTLGQGPEFLTYFQNEAQLEKSRLLSDRFSAERPKGSFSTLEIQRTEQGDSAMYLCASSPGQGSRDGYTFGSGTRLTVV.